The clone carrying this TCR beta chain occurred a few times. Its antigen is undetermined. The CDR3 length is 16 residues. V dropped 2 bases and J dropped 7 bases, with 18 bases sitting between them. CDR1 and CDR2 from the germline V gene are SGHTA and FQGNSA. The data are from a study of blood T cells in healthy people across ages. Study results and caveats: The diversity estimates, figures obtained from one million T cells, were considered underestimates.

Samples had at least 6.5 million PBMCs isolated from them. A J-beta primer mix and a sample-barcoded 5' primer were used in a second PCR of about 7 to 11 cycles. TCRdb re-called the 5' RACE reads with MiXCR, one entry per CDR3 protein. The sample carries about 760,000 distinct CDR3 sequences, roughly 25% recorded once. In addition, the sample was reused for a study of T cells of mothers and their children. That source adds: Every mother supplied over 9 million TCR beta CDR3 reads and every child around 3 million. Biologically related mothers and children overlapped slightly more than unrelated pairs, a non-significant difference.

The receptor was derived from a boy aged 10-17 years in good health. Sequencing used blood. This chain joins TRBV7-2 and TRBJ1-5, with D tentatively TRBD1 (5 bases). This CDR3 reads CASSLLDAVGEQPQHF. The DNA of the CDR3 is TGTGCCAGCAGCTTATTGGACGCGGTGGGGGAACAGCCCCAGCATTTT. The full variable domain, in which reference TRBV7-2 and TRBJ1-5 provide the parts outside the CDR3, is GAGVSQSPSNKVTEKGKDVELRCDPISGHTALYWYRQSLGQGLEFLIYFQGNSAPDKSGLPSDRFSAERTGGSVSTLTIQRTQQEDSAVYLCASSLLDAVGEQPQHFGDGTRLSIL.